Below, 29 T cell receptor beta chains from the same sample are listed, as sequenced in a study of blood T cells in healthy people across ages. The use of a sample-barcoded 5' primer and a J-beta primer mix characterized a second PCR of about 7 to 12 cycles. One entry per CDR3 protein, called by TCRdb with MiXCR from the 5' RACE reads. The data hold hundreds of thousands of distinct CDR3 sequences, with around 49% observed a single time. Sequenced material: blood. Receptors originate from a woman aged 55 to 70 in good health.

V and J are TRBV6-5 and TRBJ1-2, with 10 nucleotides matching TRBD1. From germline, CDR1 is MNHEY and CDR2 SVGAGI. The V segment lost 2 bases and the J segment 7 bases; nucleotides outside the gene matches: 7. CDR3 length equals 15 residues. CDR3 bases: TGTGCCAGCAGTTACGGAGGACAGGGGGGCTGTGGCTACACCTTC. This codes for CASSYGGQGGCGYTF.

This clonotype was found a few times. CDR3 bases: TGTGCCAGCAGCTTAGCGGGCAGTTCCTACGAGCAGTACTTC. This translates into CASSLAGSSYEQYF. The gene calls are TRBV7-8 and TRBJ2-7, with unresolved D. The germline V and J ends were trimmed by 0 bases and 1 base, with 7 bases remaining between them. CDR3 length: 14 residues. Germline V gene sequence: CDR1 SGHVS, CDR2 FQNEAQ.

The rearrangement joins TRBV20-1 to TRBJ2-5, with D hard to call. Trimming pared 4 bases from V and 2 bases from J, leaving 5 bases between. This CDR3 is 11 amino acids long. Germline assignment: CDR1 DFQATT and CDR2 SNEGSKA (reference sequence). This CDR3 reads CSATGQETQYF. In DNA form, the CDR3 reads TGCAGTGCTACAGGACAAGAGACCCAGTACTTC.

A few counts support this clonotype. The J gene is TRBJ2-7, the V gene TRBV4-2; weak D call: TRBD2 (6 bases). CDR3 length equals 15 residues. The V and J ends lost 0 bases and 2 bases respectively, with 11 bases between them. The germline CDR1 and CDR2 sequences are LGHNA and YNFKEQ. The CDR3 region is CASSQDGGGTYEQYF. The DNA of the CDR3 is TGTGCCAGCAGCCAAGATGGAGGCGGGACCTACGAGCAGTACTTC.

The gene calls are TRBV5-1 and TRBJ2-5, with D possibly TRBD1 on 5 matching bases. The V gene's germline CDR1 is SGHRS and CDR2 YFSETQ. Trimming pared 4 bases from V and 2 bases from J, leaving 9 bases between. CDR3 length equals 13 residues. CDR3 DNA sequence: TGCGCCAGCAGCAAGACAGTACAAGAGACCCAGTACTTC. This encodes CASSKTVQETQYF.

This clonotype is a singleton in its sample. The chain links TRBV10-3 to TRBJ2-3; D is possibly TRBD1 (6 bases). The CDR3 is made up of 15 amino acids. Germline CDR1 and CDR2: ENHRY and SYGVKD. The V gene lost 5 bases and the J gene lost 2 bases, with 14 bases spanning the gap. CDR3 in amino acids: CAISRTAVITDTQYF. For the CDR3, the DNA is TGTGCCATCAGTAGGACAGCTGTTATCACAGATACGCAGTATTTT.

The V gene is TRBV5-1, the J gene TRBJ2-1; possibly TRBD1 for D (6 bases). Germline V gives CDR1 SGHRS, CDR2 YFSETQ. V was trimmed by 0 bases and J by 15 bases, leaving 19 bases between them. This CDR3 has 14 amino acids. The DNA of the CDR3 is TGCGCCAGCAGCTTGGCCGATTTCTCAGGGGCCGTGTTCTTC. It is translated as CASSLADFSGAVFF.

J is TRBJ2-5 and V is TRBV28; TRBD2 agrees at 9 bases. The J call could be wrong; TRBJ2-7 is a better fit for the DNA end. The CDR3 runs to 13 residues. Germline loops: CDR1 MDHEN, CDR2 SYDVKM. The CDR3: CASRVAGEGEQYF. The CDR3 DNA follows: TGTGCCAGCAGGGTAGCGGGAGAAGGCGAGCAGTACTTC.

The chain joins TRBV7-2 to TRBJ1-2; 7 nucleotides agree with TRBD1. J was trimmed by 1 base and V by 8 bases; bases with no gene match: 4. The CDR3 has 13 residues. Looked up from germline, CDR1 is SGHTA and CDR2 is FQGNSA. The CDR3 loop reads CASAGGHNYGYTF. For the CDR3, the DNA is TGTGCCAGCGCAGGGGGACATAACTATGGCTACACCTTC.

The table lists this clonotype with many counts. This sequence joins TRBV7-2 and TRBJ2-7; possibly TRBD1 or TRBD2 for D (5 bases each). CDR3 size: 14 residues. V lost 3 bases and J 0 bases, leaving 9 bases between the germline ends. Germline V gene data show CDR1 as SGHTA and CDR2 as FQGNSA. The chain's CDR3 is CASSFAGSSYEQYF. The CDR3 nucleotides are TGTGCCAGCAGCTTTGCAGGGAGCTCCTACGAGCAGTACTTC.

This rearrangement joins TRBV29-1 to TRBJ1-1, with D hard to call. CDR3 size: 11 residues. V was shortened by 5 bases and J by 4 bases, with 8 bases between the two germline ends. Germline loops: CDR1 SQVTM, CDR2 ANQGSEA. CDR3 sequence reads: CSVLGFTEAFF. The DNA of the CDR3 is TGCAGCGTTTTAGGGTTCACTGAAGCTTTCTTT. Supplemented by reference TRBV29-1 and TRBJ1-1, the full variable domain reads SAVISQKPSRDICQRGTSLTIQCQVDSQVTMMFWYRQQPGQSLTLIATANQGSEATYESGFVIDKFPISRPNLTFSTLTVSNMSPEDSSIYLCSVLGFTEAFFGQGTRLTVV.

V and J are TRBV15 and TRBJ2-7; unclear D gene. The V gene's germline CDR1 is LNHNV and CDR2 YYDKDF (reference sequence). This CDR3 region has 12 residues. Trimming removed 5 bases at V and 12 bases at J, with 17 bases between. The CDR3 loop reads CATSLGVETRYF. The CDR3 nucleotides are TGTGCCACCAGCCTAGGCGTTGAGACCCGGTACTTC.

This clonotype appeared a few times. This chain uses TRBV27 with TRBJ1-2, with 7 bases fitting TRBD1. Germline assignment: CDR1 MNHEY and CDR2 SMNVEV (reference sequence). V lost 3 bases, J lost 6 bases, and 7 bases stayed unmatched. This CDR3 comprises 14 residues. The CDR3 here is CASSFRDRANGYTF. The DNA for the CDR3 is TGTGCCAGCAGTTTTCGCGACAGGGCTAATGGCTACACCTTC.

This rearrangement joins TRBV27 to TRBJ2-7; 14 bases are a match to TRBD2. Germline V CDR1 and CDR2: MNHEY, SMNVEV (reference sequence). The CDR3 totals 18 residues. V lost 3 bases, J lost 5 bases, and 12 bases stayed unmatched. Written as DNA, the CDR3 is TGTGCCAGCAGTTTGACCGGGACTAGCGGGGGAATGGGCCACGAGCAGTACTTC. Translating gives CASSLTGTSGGMGHEQYF.

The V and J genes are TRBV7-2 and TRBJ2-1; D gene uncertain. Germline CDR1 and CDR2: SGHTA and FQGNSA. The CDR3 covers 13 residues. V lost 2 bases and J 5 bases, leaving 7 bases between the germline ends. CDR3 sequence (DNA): TGTGCCAGCAGCTTATTAGGGAACAATGAGCAGTTCTTC. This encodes CASSLLGNNEQFF. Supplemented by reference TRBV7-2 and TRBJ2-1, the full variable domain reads GAGVSQSPSNKVTEKGKDVELRCDPISGHTALYWYRQSLGQGLEFLIYFQGNSAPDKSGLPSDRFSAERTGGSVSTLTIQRTQQEDSAVYLCASSLLGNNEQFFGPGTRLTVL.

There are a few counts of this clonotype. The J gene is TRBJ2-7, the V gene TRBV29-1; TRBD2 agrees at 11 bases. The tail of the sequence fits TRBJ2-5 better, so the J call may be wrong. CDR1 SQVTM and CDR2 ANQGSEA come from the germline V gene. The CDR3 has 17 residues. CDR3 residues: CSVSGGLPTSGIETQYF. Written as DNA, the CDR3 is TGCAGCGTTTCGGGGGGTCTTCCGACTAGCGGGATTGAGACCCAGTACTTC.

Here the CDR3 DNA reads TGCAGTGCTAGAGATAGACGGGAGGGCCCAGATACGCAGTATTTT. Its protein is CSARDRREGPDTQYF. This sequence joins TRBV20-1 and TRBJ2-3, with 8 nucleotides matching TRBD2. J was trimmed by 4 bases and V by 0 bases; bases with no gene match: 6. CDR3 size: 15 residues. The germline CDR1 and CDR2 sequences are DFQATT and SNEGSKA (reference sequence).

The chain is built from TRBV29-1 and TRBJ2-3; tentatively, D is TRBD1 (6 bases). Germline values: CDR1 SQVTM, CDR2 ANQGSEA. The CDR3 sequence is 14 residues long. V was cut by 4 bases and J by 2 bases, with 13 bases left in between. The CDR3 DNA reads TGCAGCGTTGGTGAGAGGGACACCACAGATACGCAGTATTTT. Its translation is CSVGERDTTDTQYF.

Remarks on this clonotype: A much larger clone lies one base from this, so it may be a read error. This chain's CDR3 is CATSGVGGEGEAFF. The CDR3, as DNA: TGTGCCACCAGTGGAGTCGGGGGAGAGGGTGAAGCTTTCTTT. The V and J genes are TRBV10-3 and TRBJ1-1; D may be TRBD1 (5 bases). Per germline, CDR1 ENHRY and CDR2 SYGVKD. The length of the CDR3 is 14 residues.

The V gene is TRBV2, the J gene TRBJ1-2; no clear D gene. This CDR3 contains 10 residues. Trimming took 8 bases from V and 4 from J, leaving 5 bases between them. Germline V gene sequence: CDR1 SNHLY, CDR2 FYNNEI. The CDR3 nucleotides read TGTGCCAGCGGGAGCTATGGCTACACCTTC. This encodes CASGSYGYTF.

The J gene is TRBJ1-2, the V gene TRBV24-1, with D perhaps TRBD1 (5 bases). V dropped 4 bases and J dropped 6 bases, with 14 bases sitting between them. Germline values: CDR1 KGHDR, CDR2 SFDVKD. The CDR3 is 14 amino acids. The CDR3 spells CATSDSWTTNGYTF. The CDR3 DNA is TGTGCCACCAGTGACTCCTGGACAACGAATGGCTACACCTTC.

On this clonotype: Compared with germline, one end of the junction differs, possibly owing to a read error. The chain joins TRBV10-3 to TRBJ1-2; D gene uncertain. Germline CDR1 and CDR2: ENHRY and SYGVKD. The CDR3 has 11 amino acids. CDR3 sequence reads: CAVSEGYGYTF. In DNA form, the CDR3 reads TGTGCCGTCAGTGAGGGCTATGGCTACACCTTC.

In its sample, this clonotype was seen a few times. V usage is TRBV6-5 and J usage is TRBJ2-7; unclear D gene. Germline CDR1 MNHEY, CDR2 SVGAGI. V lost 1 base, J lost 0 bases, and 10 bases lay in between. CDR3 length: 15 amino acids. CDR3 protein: CASSYWHSSSYEQYF. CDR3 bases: TGTGCCAGCAGTTACTGGCACTCGAGCTCCTACGAGCAGTACTTC.

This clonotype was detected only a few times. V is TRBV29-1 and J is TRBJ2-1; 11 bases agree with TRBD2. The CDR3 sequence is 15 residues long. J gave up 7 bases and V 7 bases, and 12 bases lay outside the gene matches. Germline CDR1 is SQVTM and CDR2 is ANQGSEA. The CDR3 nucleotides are TGCAGCGCCGCCCTGACTAGCGGGAAGAGAAATGAGCAGTTCTTC. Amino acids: CSAALTSGKRNEQFF.

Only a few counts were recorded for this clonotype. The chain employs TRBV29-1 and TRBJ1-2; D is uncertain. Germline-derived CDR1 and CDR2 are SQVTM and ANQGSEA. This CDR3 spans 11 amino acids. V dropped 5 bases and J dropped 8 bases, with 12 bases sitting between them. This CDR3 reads CSVLVEPGYTF. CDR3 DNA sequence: TGCAGCGTTTTAGTTGAACCCGGCTACACCTTC.

The CDR3 DNA sequence: TGTGCCAGCAAAATGGACAGGCGGGGTCCTGAAAAACTGTTTTTT. Protein product: CASKMDRRGPEKLFF. The rearrangement joins TRBV27 to TRBJ1-4, with 7 bases that match TRBD1. CDR1 is MNHEY and CDR2 is SMNVEV in the germline V gene (reference sequence). Losses at the gene ends were 7 bases for V and 7 bases for J; bases not matched to a gene: 12. The CDR3 extends over 15 amino acids.

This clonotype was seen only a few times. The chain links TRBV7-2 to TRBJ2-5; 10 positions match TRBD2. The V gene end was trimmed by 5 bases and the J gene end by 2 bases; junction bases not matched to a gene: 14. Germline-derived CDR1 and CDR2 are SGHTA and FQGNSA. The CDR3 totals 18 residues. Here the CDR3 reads CASSPDASGRGGQETQYF. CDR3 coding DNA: TGTGCCAGCAGCCCGGATGCTAGCGGGAGAGGAGGGCAAGAGACCCAGTACTTC.

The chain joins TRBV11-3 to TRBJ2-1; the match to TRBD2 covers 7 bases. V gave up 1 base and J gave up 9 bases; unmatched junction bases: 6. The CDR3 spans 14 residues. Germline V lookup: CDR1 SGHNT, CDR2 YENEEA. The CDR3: CASSLGGSRREQFF. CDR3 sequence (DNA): TGTGCCAGCAGCTTAGGCGGGAGCCGGCGTGAGCAGTTCTTC.

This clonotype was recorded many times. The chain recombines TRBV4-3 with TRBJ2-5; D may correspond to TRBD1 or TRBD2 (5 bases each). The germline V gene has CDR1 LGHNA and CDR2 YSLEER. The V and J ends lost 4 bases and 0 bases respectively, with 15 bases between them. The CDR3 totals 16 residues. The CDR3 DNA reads TGCGCCAGCAGCCTTCTTGGGGGAGTAGACCAAGAGACCCAGTACTTC. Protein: CASSLLGGVDQETQYF.